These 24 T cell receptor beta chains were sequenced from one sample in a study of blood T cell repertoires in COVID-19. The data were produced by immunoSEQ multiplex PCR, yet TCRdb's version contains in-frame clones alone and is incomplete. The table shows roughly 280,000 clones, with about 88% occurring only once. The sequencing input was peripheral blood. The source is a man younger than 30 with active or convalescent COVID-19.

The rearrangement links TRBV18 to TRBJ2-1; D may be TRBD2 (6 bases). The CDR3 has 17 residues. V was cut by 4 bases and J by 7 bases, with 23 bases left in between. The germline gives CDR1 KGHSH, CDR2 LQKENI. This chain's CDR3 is CASSLPPGRSGGNEQFF. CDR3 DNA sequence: TGTGCCAGCTCACTACCCCCGGGTCGCAGTGGGGGGAATGAGCAGTTCTTC. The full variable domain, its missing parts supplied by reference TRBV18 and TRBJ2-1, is NAGVMQNPRHLVRRRGQEARLRCSPMKGHSHVYWYRQLPEEGLKFMVYLQKENIIDESGMPKERFSAEFPKEGPSILRIQQVVRGDSAAYFCASSLPPGRSGGNEQFFGPGTRLTVL.

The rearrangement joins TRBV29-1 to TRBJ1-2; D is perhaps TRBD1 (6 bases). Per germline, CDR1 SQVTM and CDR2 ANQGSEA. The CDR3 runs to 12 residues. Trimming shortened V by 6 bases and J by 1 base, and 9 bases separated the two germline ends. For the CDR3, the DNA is TGCAGCGTGGCCAGGGGTAACTATGGCTACACCTTC. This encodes CSVARGNYGYTF.

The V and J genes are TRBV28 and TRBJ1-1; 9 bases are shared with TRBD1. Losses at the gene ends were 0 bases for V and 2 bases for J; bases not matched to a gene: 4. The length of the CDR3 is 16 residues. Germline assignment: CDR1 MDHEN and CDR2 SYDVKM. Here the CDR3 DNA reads TGTGCCAGCAGTTTATGGCCGGGACAGGGAAACACTGAAGCTTTCTTT. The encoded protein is CASSLWPGQGNTEAFF.

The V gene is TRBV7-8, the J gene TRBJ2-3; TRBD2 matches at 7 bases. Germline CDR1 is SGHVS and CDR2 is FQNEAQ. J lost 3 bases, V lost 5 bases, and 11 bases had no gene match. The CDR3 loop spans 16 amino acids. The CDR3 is CASSPGGSGHTDTQYF. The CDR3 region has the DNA TGTGCCAGCAGCCCCGGAGGTAGCGGGCATACAGATACGCAGTATTTT.

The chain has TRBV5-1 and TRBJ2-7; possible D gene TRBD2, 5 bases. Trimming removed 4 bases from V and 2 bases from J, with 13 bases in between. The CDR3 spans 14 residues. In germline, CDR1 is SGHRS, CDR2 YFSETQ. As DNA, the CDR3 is TGCGCCAGCAGCCCGTCCTGGGGAGCCTACGAGCAGTACTTC. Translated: CASSPSWGAYEQYF.

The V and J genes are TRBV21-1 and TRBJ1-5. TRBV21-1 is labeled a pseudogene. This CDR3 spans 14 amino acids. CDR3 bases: TGTGCCAGCAGTTCAAAAGGAGAGGAATCAGCCCAGCATTTT. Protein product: CASSSKGEESAQHF.

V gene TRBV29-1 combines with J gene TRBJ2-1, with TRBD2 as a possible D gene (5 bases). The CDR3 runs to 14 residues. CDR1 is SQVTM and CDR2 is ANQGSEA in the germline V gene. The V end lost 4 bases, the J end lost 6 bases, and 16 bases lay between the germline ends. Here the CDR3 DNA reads TGCAGCGTTGTTGGCCTAATGGGAGCCAATGAGCAGTTCTTC. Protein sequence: CSVVGLMGANEQFF.

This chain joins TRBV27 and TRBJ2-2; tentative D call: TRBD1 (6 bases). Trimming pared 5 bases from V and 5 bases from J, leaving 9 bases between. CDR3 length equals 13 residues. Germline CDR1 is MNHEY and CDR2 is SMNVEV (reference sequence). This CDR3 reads CASSRQGTGELFF. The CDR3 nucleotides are TGTGCCAGCAGTCGCCAGGGGACCGGGGAGCTGTTTTTT.

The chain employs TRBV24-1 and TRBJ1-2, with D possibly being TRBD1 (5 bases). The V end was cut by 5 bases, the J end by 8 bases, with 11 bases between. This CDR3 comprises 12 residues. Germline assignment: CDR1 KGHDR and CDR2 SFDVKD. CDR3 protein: CATSGTGSGYTF. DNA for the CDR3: TGTGCCACCAGTGGTACAGGCTCGGGCTACACCTTC.

The CDR3 region has the DNA TGTGCCAGCAGCAAGACTAGCAGGGCAGATACGCAGTATTTT. It yields the protein CASSKTSRADTQYF. The chain has TRBV2 and TRBJ2-3; 7 nucleotides line up with TRBD2. The V and J ends lost 6 bases and 4 bases, in that order; junction bases with no gene match: 7. Germline lookup yields CDR1 SNHLY and CDR2 FYNNEI. This CDR3 is 14 amino acids long.

The CDR3 reads CASSEIIGGTYGYTF. The CDR3 DNA reads TGTGCCAGCAGTGAAATTATTGGAGGAACCTATGGCTACACCTTC. The V gene is TRBV6-1, the J gene TRBJ1-2; no reliable D call. This CDR3 has 15 amino acids. Germline lookup yields CDR1 MNHNS and CDR2 SASEGT. Between the trimmed V and J ends, which lost 2 bases and 4 bases, there was a span of 14 bases.

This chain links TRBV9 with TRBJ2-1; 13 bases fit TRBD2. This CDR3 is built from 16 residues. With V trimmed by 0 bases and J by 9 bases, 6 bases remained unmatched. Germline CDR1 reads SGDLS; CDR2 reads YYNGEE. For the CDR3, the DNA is TGTGCCAGCAGCGTAGAGGGGACTAGCGGGAAGGGTGAGCAGTTCTTC. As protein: CASSVEGTSGKGEQFF. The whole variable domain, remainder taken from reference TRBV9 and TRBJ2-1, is DSGVTQTPKHLITATGQRVTLRCSPRSGDLSVYWYQQSLDQGLQFLIQYYNGEERAKGNILERFSAQQFPDLHSELNLSSLELGDSALYFCASSVEGTSGKGEQFFGPGTRLTVL.

This chain's CDR3 is CAIQPGQGNTEAFF. CDR3 bases: TGTGCCATCCAACCGGGACAGGGGAACACTGAAGCTTTCTTT. This sequence joins TRBV2 and TRBJ1-1; TRBD1 aligns across 9 bases. Trimming cost V 10 bases and J 1 base; bases outside gene matches: 7. The CDR3 totals 14 residues. Germline CDR1 and CDR2: SNHLY and FYNNEI.

Written as DNA, the CDR3 is TGTGCGGCCGGGGTGAACACTGAAGCTTTCTTT. Amino acids: CAAGVNTEAFF. The V call is TRBV30, the J call TRBJ1-1; D ambiguous. CDR1 and CDR2 from the germline V gene are GTSNPN and SVGIG (reference sequence). The CDR3 length is 11 residues. Full variable domain (rest looked up from reference TRBV30 and TRBJ1-1): SQTIHQWPATLVQPVGSPLSLECTVEGTSNPNLYWYRQAAGRGLQLLFYSVGIGQISSEVPQNLSASRPQDRQFILSSKKLLLSDSGFYLCAAGVNTEAFFGQGTRLTVV.

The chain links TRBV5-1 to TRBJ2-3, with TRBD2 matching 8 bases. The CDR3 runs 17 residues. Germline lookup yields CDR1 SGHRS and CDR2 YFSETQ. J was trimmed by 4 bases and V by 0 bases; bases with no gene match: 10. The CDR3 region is CASSLATGGAPADTQYF. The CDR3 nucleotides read TGCGCCAGCAGCTTGGCTACCGGGGGGGCCCCAGCAGATACGCAGTATTTT.

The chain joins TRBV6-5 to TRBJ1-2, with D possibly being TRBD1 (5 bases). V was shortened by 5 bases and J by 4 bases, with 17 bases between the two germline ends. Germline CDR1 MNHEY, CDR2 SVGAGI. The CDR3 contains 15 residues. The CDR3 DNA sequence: TGTGCCAGCAGTCCAGGACCGGGACTAAGCTATGGCTACACCTTC. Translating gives CASSPGPGLSYGYTF.

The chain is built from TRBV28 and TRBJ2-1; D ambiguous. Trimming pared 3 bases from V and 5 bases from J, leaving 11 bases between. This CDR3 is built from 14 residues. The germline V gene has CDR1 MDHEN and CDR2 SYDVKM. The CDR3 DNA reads TGTGCCAGCAGTTTCGCGGCGCATAACAATGAGCAGTTCTTC. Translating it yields CASSFAAHNNEQFF. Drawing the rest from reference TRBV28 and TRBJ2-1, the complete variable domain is DVKVTQSSRYLVKRTGEKVFLECVQDMDHENMFWYRQDPGLGLRLIYFSYDVKMKEKGDIPEGYSVSREKKERFSLILESASTNQTSMYLCASSFAAHNNEQFFGPGTRLTVL.

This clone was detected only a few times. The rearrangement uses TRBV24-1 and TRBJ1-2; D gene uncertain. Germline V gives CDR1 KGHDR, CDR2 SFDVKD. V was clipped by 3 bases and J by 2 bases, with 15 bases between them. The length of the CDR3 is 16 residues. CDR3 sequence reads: CATSDGRRGGNYGYTF. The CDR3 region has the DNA TGTGCCACCAGTGATGGACGACGGGGAGGAAACTATGGCTACACCTTC.

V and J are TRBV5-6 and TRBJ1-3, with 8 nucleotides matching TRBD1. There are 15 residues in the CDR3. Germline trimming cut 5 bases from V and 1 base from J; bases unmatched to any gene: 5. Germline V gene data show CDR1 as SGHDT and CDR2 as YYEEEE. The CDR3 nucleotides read TGTGCCAGCAGTCGGACAGGGCATTCTGGAAACACCATATATTTT. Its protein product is CASSRTGHSGNTIYF.

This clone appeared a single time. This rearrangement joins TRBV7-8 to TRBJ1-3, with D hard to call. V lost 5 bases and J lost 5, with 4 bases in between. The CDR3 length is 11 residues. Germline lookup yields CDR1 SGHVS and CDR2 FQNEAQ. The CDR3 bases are TGTGCCAGCAGCCTAAGAAACACCATATATTTT. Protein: CASSLRNTIYF.

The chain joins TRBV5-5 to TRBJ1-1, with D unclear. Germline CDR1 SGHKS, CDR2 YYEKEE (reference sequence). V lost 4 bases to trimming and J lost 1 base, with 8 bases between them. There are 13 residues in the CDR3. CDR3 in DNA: TGTGCCAGCAGCCAACAACCGAACACTGAAGCTTTCTTT. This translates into CASSQQPNTEAFF.

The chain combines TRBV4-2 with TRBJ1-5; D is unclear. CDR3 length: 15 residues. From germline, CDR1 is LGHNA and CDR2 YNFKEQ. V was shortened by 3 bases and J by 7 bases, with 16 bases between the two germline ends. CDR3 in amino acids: CASSHVGGINQPQHF. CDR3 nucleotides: TGTGCCAGCAGCCATGTGGGAGGCATAAACCAGCCCCAGCATTTT.

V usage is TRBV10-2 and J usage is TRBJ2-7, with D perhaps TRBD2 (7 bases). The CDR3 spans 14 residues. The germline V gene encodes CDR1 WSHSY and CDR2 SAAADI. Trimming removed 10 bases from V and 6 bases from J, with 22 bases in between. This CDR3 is CATQIQGRGAEQYF. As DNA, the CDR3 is TGCGCCACCCAAATCCAGGGGAGGGGTGCCGAGCAGTACTTC.

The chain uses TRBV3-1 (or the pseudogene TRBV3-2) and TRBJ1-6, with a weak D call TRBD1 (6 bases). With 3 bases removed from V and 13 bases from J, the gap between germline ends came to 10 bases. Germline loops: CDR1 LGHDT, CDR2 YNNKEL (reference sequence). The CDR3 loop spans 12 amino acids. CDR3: CASSHYRAPLHF. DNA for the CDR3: TGTGCCAGCAGCCATTACAGGGCGCCCCTCCACTTT.